The next 25 T cell receptor beta chains were all read from a single sample in a study of T cell responses to AZD1222 COVID-19 vaccine. The table came from immunoSEQ multiplex PCR; TCRdb's copy has only in-frame clones and leaves some out. The sample shows roughly 180,000 clones, around 88% of them seen only once. Specimen: peripheral blood, collected on day 0 of AZD1222 vaccination. The receptors were sampled from an adult in good health.

V and J are TRBV19 and TRBJ2-1; the match to TRBD2 covers 9 bases. CDR3 length: 15 residues. Losses at the gene ends were 6 bases for V and 8 bases for J; bases not matched to a gene: 11. Germline CDR1 is LNHDA and CDR2 is SQIVND (reference sequence). The chain's CDR3 is CASRLSGGPLDEQFF. For the CDR3, the DNA is TGTGCCAGTAGACTTAGCGGGGGCCCTTTGGATGAGCAGTTCTTC.

The genes are TRBV10-3 and TRBJ1-4; D is perhaps TRBD1 (6 bases). CDR1 and CDR2 from the germline V gene are ENHRY and SYGVKD. V was trimmed by 6 bases and J by 10 bases, leaving 18 bases between them. This CDR3 comprises 14 residues. CDR3 amino acids: CAIREQGTSGKLFF. In DNA form, the CDR3 reads TGTGCCATCAGAGAACAGGGCACCAGTGGAAAACTGTTTTTT.

This clone was seen only once. The V gene is TRBV7-2, the J gene TRBJ2-7; 9 bases are shared with TRBD2. Unmatched junction bases numbered 7, after V lost 4 bases and J lost 0 bases. Germline V lookup: CDR1 SGHTA, CDR2 FQGNSA. This CDR3 region has 16 residues. The CDR3 coding sequence is TGTGCCAGCAGCTCCCATGGCGGGGGGGCCTCCTACGAGCAGTACTTC. Residues: CASSSHGGGASYEQYF. The full variable domain, its missing parts supplied by reference TRBV7-2 and TRBJ2-7, is GAGVSQSPSNKVTEKGKDVELRCDPISGHTALYWYRQSLGQGLEFLIYFQGNSAPDKSGLPSDRFSAERTGGSVSTLTIQRTQQEDSAVYLCASSSHGGGASYEQYFGPGTRLTVT.

This chain joins TRBV6-1 and TRBJ2-7; D call uncertain. The germline V gene encodes CDR1 MNHNS and CDR2 SASEGT. CDR3 size: 11 residues. Trimming shortened V by 3 bases and J by 12 bases, and 12 bases separated the two germline ends. The CDR3: CASSDLPPRYF. CDR3 in DNA: TGTGCCAGCAGTGATCTACCGCCGAGGTACTTC.

This clone came up a few times. The gene calls are TRBV14 and TRBJ2-7, with TRBD1 as a possible D gene (5 bases). V lost 4 bases, J lost 2 bases, and 9 bases lay in between. Germline V gives CDR1 SGHDN, CDR2 FVKESK. The CDR3 is made up of 13 amino acids. CDR3: CASSPLRAYEQYF. For the CDR3, the DNA is TGTGCCAGCAGCCCCCTCAGGGCCTACGAGCAGTACTTC.

A note on this clone: Other DNA sequences in the same sample also yield this CDR3. This chain joins TRBV19 and TRBJ1-1; D is ambiguous. Germline CDR1 reads LNHDA; CDR2 reads SQIVND (reference sequence). The length of the CDR3 is 13 residues. V was trimmed by 1 base and J by 1 base, leaving 4 bases between them. As DNA, the CDR3 is TGTGCCAGTAGTATAGGTAGGAACACTGAAGCTTTCTTT. The encoded protein is CASSIGRNTEAFF.

V usage is TRBV9 and J usage is TRBJ1-2; the D gene is possibly TRBD1 (5 bases). There are 15 residues in the CDR3. From germline, CDR1 is SGDLS and CDR2 YYNGEE. Between the trimmed V and J ends, which lost 3 bases and 8 bases, there was a span of 20 bases. CDR3 in DNA: TGTGCCAGCAGCGGATCCTTGGAAAGGGGATTCGGCTACACCTTC. Residues: CASSGSLERGFGYTF.

V and J are TRBV2 and TRBJ1-2; 7 nucleotides align to TRBD1. The CDR3 contains 12 residues. The V gene's germline CDR1 is SNHLY and CDR2 FYNNEI. V dropped 7 bases and J dropped 8; count of bases not matched to a gene: 7. CDR3: CASTPQGQGYTF. The DNA of the CDR3 is TGTGCCAGCACCCCCCAGGGACAGGGCTACACCTTC.

CDR3 nucleotides: TGTGCCAGCAGTACATTGGAGACAGGGAGGTTCTACGAGCAGTACTTC. Protein product: CASSTLETGRFYEQYF. The chain carries TRBV28 and TRBJ2-7; possible D gene TRBD1, 7 bases. This CDR3 comprises 16 residues. The germline gives CDR1 MDHEN, CDR2 SYDVKM. The V and J ends lost 5 bases and 3 bases respectively, with 20 bases between them.

The gene calls are TRBV30 and TRBJ2-5; 10 nucleotides match TRBD1. V lost 1 base, J lost 3 bases, and 5 bases stayed unmatched. CDR1 GTSNPN and CDR2 SVGIG come from the germline V gene (reference sequence). The CDR3 loop spans 15 amino acids. In DNA form, the CDR3 reads TGTGCCTGGAGTGGGTCGGGACAGGGGAAAGAGACCCAGTACTTC. It encodes CAWSGSGQGKETQYF.

The chain links TRBV5-4 to TRBJ1-3; TRBD1 might be the D (6 bases). There are 14 residues in the CDR3. V was shortened by 6 bases and J by 8 bases, with 18 bases between the two germline ends. Germline loops: CDR1 SGHNT, CDR2 YYREEE (reference sequence). DNA of the CDR3: TGTGCCAGCAACGCGGGGGGGGCTCGGGACACCATATATTTT. This codes for CASNAGGARDTIYF.

The V call is TRBV30, the J call TRBJ2-1; 9 bases are shared with TRBD1. Unmatched junction bases numbered 3, after V lost 3 bases and J lost 3 bases. There are 14 residues in the CDR3. Germline V gives CDR1 GTSNPN, CDR2 SVGIG (reference sequence). The CDR3 spells CAWSLDRGYNEQFF. CDR3 bases: TGTGCCTGGAGCCTGGACAGGGGCTACAATGAGCAGTTCTTC.

In its sample, this clone was seen once. The chain employs TRBV7-9 and TRBJ2-3; no clear D gene. Looked up from germline, CDR1 is SEHNR and CDR2 is FQNEAQ (reference sequence). This CDR3 has 11 residues. Trimming cost V 8 bases and J 0 bases, with 3 bases left between them. The CDR3 sequence is CASRSTDTQYF. The CDR3 bases are TGTGCCAGCCGGAGCACAGATACGCAGTATTTT.

The V call is TRBV30, the J call TRBJ2-4; D is undetermined. The CDR3 sequence is 14 residues long. From germline, CDR1 is GTSNPN and CDR2 SVGIG (reference sequence). V gave up 5 bases and J gave up 0 bases, with 11 bases separating them. CDR3 in DNA: TGTGCCTGGGCCCCCCCGCTAGCCAAAAACATTCAGTACTTC. Encoded protein: CAWAPPLAKNIQYF.

The chain has TRBV10-3 and TRBJ2-1, with D tentatively TRBD2 (5 bases). Germline assignment: CDR1 ENHRY and CDR2 SYGVKD. Trimming removed 3 bases at V and 7 bases at J, with 16 bases between. The CDR3 length is 15 residues. This CDR3 reads CAISDASPLSNEQFF. The CDR3 DNA reads as TGTGCCATCAGTGACGCTAGCCCGCTTTCTAATGAGCAGTTCTTC.

The genes are TRBV12-3 or TRBV12-4 and TRBJ1-1; D not resolved. The germline V and J ends were trimmed by 6 bases and 2 bases, with 4 bases remaining between them. The CDR3 extends over 11 amino acids. In DNA form, the CDR3 reads TGTGCCAGCAGGGGAAACACTGAAGCTTTCTTT. Its protein product is CASRGNTEAFF.

The rearrangement joins TRBV7-3 to TRBJ2-2, with 7 nucleotides matching TRBD2. Germline-derived CDR1 and CDR2 are SGHTA and FQGTGA. There are 15 residues in the CDR3. Losses at the gene ends were 8 bases for V and 2 bases for J; bases not matched to a gene: 8. The CDR3: CASAGTGGNTGELFF. Written as DNA, the CDR3 is TGTGCCAGCGCCGGGACGGGGGGTAACACCGGGGAGCTGTTTTTT. The variable domain in full, with the rest retrieved from reference TRBV7-3 and TRBJ2-2, is GAGVSQTPSNKVTEKGKYVELRCDPISGHTALYWYRQSLGQGPEFLIYFQGTGAADDSGLPNDRFFAVRPEGSVSTLKIQRTERGDSAVYLCASAGTGGNTGELFFGEGSRLTVL.

This chain joins TRBV6-4 and TRBJ1-1; a weak D match, TRBD1 (5 bases). The CDR3 length is 13 residues. Trimming removed 2 bases from V and 1 base from J, with 5 bases in between. The germline gives CDR1 MRHNA, CDR2 SNTAGT. The DNA for the CDR3 is TGTGCCAGCAGTGACGGACAGAACACTGAAGCTTTCTTT. Translated: CASSDGQNTEAFF.

J is TRBJ2-5 and V is TRBV6-5; TRBD1 agrees at 12 bases. The V segment lost 7 bases and the J segment 5 bases; nucleotides outside the gene matches: 5. This CDR3 region has 14 residues. Germline V lookup: CDR1 MNHEY, CDR2 SVGAGI. CDR3 sequence: CASMGTGGRETQYF. The CDR3 nucleotides are TGTGCCAGCATGGGGACAGGGGGCCGGGAGACCCAGTACTTC.

The chain joins TRBV9 to TRBJ1-6; D is possibly TRBD1 (6 bases). Germline V gives CDR1 SGDLS, CDR2 YYNGEE. With 0 bases removed from V and 7 bases from J, the gap between germline ends came to 11 bases. This CDR3 is built from 15 residues. CDR3 in amino acids: CASSVAGGLNSPLHF. The CDR3 DNA follows: TGTGCCAGCAGCGTAGCCGGGGGCTTGAATTCACCCCTCCACTTT.

The V and J genes are TRBV6-5 and TRBJ1-2, with a tentative D call TRBD1 (5 bases). This CDR3 region has 13 residues. Deletions cut 0 bases from V and 6 bases from J, with 8 bases between. Looked up from germline, CDR1 is MNHEY and CDR2 is SVGAGI. The CDR3 spells CASSYSGPHGYTF. In DNA, the CDR3 is TGTGCCAGCAGTTACTCGGGGCCCCATGGCTACACCTTC.

This sequence joins TRBV5-1 and TRBJ1-4; TRBD1 matches at 7 bases. Germline V CDR1 and CDR2: SGHRS, YFSETQ. The CDR3 has 14 residues. Losses at the gene ends were 3 bases for V and 5 bases for J; bases not matched to a gene: 4. CDR3 in amino acids: CASSSDRPNEKLFF. CDR3 nucleotide sequence: TGCGCCAGCAGCTCGGACAGGCCCAATGAAAAACTGTTTTTT.

The gene calls are TRBV7-9 and TRBJ1-2, with 9 bases that match TRBD1. The CDR3 contains 14 residues. The germline V gene has CDR1 SEHNR and CDR2 FQNEAQ (reference sequence). V dropped 6 bases and J dropped 7; count of bases not matched to a gene: 9. CDR3 protein: CASSKTGGEGGYTF. The CDR3 bases are TGTGCCAGCAGTAAAACAGGGGGCGAGGGTGGCTACACCTTC. Drawing the rest from reference TRBV7-9 and TRBJ1-2, the complete variable domain is DTGVSQNPRHKITKRGQNVTFRCDPISEHNRLYWYRQTLGQGPEFLTYFQNEAQLEKSRLLSDRFSAERPKGSFSTLEIQRTEQGDSAMYLCASSKTGGEGGYTFGSGTRLTVV.

The CDR3 nucleotides are TGTGCCACTGCCCTCGGAGGGCGTAATTCACCCCTCCACTTT. This gives the protein CATALGGRNSPLHF. The rearrangement links TRBV27 to TRBJ1-6, with D hard to call. Trimming removed 10 bases at V and 6 bases at J, with 16 bases between. CDR1 MNHEY and CDR2 SMNVEV come from the germline V gene (reference sequence). The CDR3 spans 14 residues.

The V gene is TRBV7-8, the J gene TRBJ1-6; D call uncertain. V was cut by 5 bases and J by 6 bases, with 38 bases left in between. The germline V gene has CDR1 SGHVS and CDR2 FQNEAQ. The CDR3 runs 23 residues. CDR3 sequence: CASSPPAGSGPFPCILINSPLHF. CDR3 DNA: TGTGCCAGCAGCCCACCTGCGGGGTCCGGGCCATTTCCCTGCATATTGATTAATTCACCCCTCCACTTT.